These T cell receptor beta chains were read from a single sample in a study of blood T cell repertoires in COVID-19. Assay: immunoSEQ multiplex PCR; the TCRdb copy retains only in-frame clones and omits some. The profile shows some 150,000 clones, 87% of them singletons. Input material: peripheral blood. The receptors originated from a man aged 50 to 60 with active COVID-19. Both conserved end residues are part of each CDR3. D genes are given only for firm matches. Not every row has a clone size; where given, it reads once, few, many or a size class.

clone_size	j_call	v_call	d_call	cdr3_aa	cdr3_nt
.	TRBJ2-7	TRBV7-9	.	CASSYDTSYEQYF	TGTGCCAGCAGCTACGACACCTCCTACGAGCAGTACTTC
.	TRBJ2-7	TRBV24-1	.	CATSGFGVEQYF	TGTGCCACCAGTGGGTTCGGGGTCGAGCAGTACTTC
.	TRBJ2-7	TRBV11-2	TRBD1	CASSFRSSDRADF	TGTGCCAGCAGCTTCCGGTCCTCGGACAGGGCCGACTTC
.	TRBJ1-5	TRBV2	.	CASKSQGYSNQPQHF	TGTGCCAGCAAGTCACAGGGTTATAGCAATCAGCCCCAGCATTTT
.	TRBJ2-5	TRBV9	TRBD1	CASSVALRDSQETQYF	TGTGCCAGCAGCGTAGCCCTAAGGGACAGCCAAGAGACCCAGTACTTC
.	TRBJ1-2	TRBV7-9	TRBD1	CASSRTPTGGKGGYTF	TGTGCCAGCAGCAGAACCCCGACAGGGGGCAAAGGTGGCTACACCTTC
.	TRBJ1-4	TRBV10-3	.	CAISESGGTNEKLFF	TGTGCCATCAGTGAGTCTGGGGGGACGAATGAAAAACTGTTTTTT
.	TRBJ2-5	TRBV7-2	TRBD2	CASSRFGTSGVQETQYF	TGTGCCAGCAGCCGTTTCGGTACTAGCGGGGTCCAAGAGACCCAGTACTTC
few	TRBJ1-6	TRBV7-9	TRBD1	CASSHTTGGGNSPLHF	TGTGCCAGCAGCCACACGACAGGGGGAGGGAATTCACCCCTCCACTTT
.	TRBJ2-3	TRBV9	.	CASSVGLVSPDTQYF	TGTGCCAGCAGCGTAGGGCTAGTGTCCCCAGATACGCAGTATTTT
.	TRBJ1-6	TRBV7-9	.	CASSLLDSPLHF	TGTGCCAGCAGCCTTCTCGATTCACCCCTCCACTTT
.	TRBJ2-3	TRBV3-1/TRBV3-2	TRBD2	CASSFGLAGGTDTQYF	TGTGCCAGCAGCTTCGGACTAGCGGGGGGCACAGATACGCAGTATTTT
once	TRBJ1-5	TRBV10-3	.	CAISGGVPNQPQHF	TGTGCCATCAGTGGGGGGGTCCCAAATCAGCCCCAGCATTTT
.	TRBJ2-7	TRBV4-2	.	CASSKMGPVLYEQYF	TGTGCCAGCAGCAAAATGGGGCCGGTACTCTACGAGCAGTACTTC
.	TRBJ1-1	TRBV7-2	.	CASSPRTVNTEAFF	TGTGCCAGCAGCCCCAGGACAGTAAACACTGAAGCTTTCTTT
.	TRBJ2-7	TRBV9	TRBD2	CASSVGVAGEQYF	TGTGCCAGCAGCGTAGGGGTAGCGGGGGAGCAGTACTTC
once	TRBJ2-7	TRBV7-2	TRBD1	CASSFTGGGEQYF	TGTGCCAGCAGCTTCACAGGGGGAGGCGAGCAGTACTTC
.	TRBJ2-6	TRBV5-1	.	CASSPQGIGANVLTF	TGCGCCAGCAGCCCACAGGGAATTGGGGCCAACGTCCTGACTTTC
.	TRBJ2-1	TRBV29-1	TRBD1	CSVESRDRGLDEQFF	TGCAGCGTTGAGAGCAGGGACAGGGGGCTCGATGAGCAGTTCTTC
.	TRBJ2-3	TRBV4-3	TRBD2	CASSQTGLAGGLVGQYF	TGCGCCAGCAGCCAAACCGGACTAGCGGGGGGCCTGGTAGGGCAGTATTTT
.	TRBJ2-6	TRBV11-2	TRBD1	CASSQGASGANVLTF	TGTGCCAGCAGCCAGGGGGCGTCCGGGGCCAACGTCCTGACTTTC
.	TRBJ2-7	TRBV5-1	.	CASSSGRTTYEQYF	TGCGCCAGCAGCTCGGGAAGAACAACCTACGAGCAGTACTTC
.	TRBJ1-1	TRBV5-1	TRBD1	CASSSGRTGRTEAFF	TGCGCCAGCAGCTCCGGACGGACAGGGAGAACTGAAGCTTTCTTT
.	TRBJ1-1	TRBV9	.	CASSVETGGDTEAFF	TGTGCCAGCAGCGTAGAGACCGGAGGAGACACTGAAGCTTTCTTT
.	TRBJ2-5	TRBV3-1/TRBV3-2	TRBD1	CASSRKDRGETQYF	TGTGCCAGCAGCCGAAAGGACAGGGGAGAGACCCAGTACTTC
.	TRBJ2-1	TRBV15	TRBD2	CATHQGGDNEQFF	TGTGCCACCCACCAGGGAGGGGACAATGAGCAGTTCTTC
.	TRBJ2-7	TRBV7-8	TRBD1	CASSLTTGGLREQYF	TGTGCCAGCAGCTTAACGACAGGGGGGCTCCGCGAGCAGTACTTC
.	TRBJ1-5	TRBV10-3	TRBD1	CAISVTGGVQPQHF	TGTGCCATCAGCGTCACAGGGGGCGTTCAGCCCCAGCATTTT
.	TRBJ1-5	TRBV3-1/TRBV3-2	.	CASSHLYTTFSQPQHF	TGTGCCAGCAGCCACTTATATACGACTTTCAGTCAGCCCCAGCATTTT
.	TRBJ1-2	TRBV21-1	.	CASSIHSRDRDDYGYTF	TGTGCCAGCAGCATCCACTCCCGGGACAGGGACGACTATGGCTACACCTTC
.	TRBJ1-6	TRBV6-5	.	CASSPKVGNSPLHF	TGTGCCAGCAGTCCCAAAGTCGGGAATTCACCCCTCCACTTT
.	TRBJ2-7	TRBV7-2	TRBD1	CASSSRDRVEEQYF	TGTGCCAGCAGCTCCCGGGACAGGGTGGAAGAGCAGTACTTC
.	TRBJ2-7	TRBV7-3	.	CASSPMPGLSYEQYF	TGTGCCAGCAGTCCCATGCCGGGACTGAGCTACGAGCAGTACTTC
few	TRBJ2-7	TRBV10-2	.	CASSDFYEQYF	TGCGCCAGCAGTGACTTTTACGAGCAGTACTTC
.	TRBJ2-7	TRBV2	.	CASSLSPFYEQYF	TGTGCCAGCAGTTTGTCCCCCTTCTACGAGCAGTACTTC
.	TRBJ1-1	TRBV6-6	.	CASSYSRSTGNTEAFF	TGTGCCAGCAGTTACTCTAGGTCGACAGGGAACACTGAAGCTTTCTTT
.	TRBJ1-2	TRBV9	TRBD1	CASSGGDRGFYF	TGTGCCAGCAGCGGGGGGGACAGGGGCTTTTACTTC
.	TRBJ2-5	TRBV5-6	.	CASSSTGETQYF	TGTGCCAGCAGCTCGACAGGCGAGACCCAGTACTTC
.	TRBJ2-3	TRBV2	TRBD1	CASSVRQGDTDTQYF	TGTGCCAGCAGTGTTCGACAGGGGGACACAGATACGCAGTATTTT
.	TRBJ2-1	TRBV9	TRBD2	CASSGLAGGSYNEQFF	TGTGCCAGCAGCGGGTTAGCGGGGGGGTCCTACAATGAGCAGTTCTTC
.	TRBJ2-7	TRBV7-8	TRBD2	CASSLGTSGPTYEQYF	TGTGCCAGCAGCTTAGGAACTAGCGGGCCCACCTACGAGCAGTACTTC
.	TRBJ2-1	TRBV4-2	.	CASSQGGTRRFF	TGTGCCAGCAGCCAAGGAGGGACTCGTAGGTTCTTC
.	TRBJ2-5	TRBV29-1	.	CSVEPKQETQYF	TGCAGCGTTGAACCTAAGCAAGAGACCCAGTACTTC
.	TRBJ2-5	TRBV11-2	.	CASSPLWGVPQETQYF	TGTGCCAGCAGCCCCCTTTGGGGGGTCCCCCAAGAGACCCAGTACTTC
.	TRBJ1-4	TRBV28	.	CASSRFEGSSEKLFF	TGTGCCAGCAGTCGGTTCGAGGGATCCAGTGAAAAACTGTTTTTT
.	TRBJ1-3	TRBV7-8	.	CASSEQGSGNTIYF	TGTGCCAGCAGCGAACAGGGTTCGGGAAACACCATATATTTT
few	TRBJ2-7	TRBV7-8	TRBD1	CASSSDRETLEQYF	TGTGCCAGCAGCTCAGACAGGGAAACGCTCGAGCAGTACTTC
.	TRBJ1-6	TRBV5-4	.	CASSLQQTSWALHF	TGTGCCAGCAGCTTGCAACAGACCTCTTGGGCCCTCCACTTT
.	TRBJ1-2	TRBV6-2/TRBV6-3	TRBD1	CASSRQGFAGYTF	TGTGCCAGCAGTAGACAGGGGTTTGCTGGCTACACCTTC
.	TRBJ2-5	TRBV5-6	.	CASSPHPGKETQYF	TGTGCCAGCAGTCCCCATCCAGGGAAGGAGACCCAGTACTTC